Following are 30 T cell receptor beta chains from one sample sequenced in a study of CD8 T cells in Susac syndrome. With random hexamers, 0.5 to 1 ug RNA was reverse transcribed. MiXCR, applied by TCRdb to the immunoSEQ multiplex PCR reads, yields one record per CDR3 protein. In the table there are 74,000 or so distinct CDR3 sequences, roughly 91% of which are singletons. The specimen was CD4+ T cells from PBMCs. These receptors originate from a human donor with Susac syndrome.

The V gene is TRBV5-1, the J gene TRBJ2-3; D gene unclear. The CDR3 sequence is 15 residues long. Deletions cut 2 bases from V and 0 bases from J, with 10 bases between. Germline CDR1 and CDR2: SGHRS and YFSETQ. CDR3 sequence: CASSFGGSSTDTQYF. As DNA, the CDR3 is TGCGCCAGCAGCTTTGGTGGATCTAGCACAGATACGCAGTATTTT.

This rearrangement joins TRBV7-2 to TRBJ2-5; tentative D call: TRBD1 (6 bases). This CDR3 has 13 amino acids. The V gene's germline CDR1 is SGHTA and CDR2 FQGNSA. V was shortened by 5 bases and J by 2 bases, with 9 bases between the two germline ends. The CDR3 nucleotides are TGTGCCAGCAGCCCCAGGGGACAAGAGACCCAGTACTTC. Translating gives CASSPRGQETQYF.

The genes are TRBV5-5 and TRBJ2-2, with 11 bases lining up with TRBD2. CDR3 length equals 17 residues. The germline V gene encodes CDR1 SGHKS and CDR2 YYEKEE (reference sequence). The junction had 9 bases not matched to a gene; V was cut back by 3 bases and J by 5 bases. This chain's CDR3 is CASSSTTSGSYTGELFF. The CDR3 nucleotides read TGTGCCAGCAGCTCGACTACTAGCGGGAGTTATACCGGGGAGCTGTTTTTT.

The chain recombines TRBV11-2 with TRBJ1-3; D gene unclear. The CDR3 has 18 amino acids. Trimming took 2 bases from V and 0 from J, leaving 17 bases between them. Germline loops: CDR1 SGHAT, CDR2 FQNNGV. CDR3 DNA sequence: TGTGCCAGCAGCTTATATTGGACGACCTCGAGCTCTGGAAACACCATATATTTT. Translated, it gives CASSLYWTTSSSGNTIYF. Using reference TRBV11-2 and TRBJ1-3 for the parts outside the CDR3, the full variable domain is EAGVAQSPRYKIIEKRQSVAFWCNPISGHATLYWYQQILGQGPKLLIQFQNNGVVDDSQLPKDRFSAERLKGVDSTLKIQPAKLEDSAVYLCASSLYWTTSSSGNTIYFGEGSWLTVV.

This clonotype was found once. This sequence joins TRBV3-1 and TRBJ2-7; D remains unclear. The CDR3 extends over 14 amino acids. The ends were cut back, 5 bases at V and 4 bases at J, with 15 bases in the middle. In germline, CDR1 is LGHDT, CDR2 YNNKEL (reference sequence). In nucleotides, the CDR3 is TGTGCCAGCAGCTCCGCTCCGGGCAGGTACGAGCAGTACTTC. Translation: CASSSAPGRYEQYF.

The chain links TRBV3-1 to TRBJ2-1; TRBD1 matches at 10 bases. The CDR3 covers 16 residues. The germline gives CDR1 LGHDT, CDR2 YNNKEL (reference sequence). The junction had 5 bases not matched to a gene; V was cut back by 1 base and J by 5 bases. For the CDR3, the DNA is TGTGCCAGCAGCCAAGCCGGGACAGGGGCCCACAATGAGCAGTTCTTC. Its translation is CASSQAGTGAHNEQFF.

This CDR3 reads CASSWDRGSSYEQYF. In DNA, the CDR3 is TGTGCCAGCAGCTGGGACAGGGGGAGCTCCTACGAGCAGTACTTC. The chain recombines TRBV3-1 with TRBJ2-7; 11 bases line up with TRBD1. The CDR3 runs 15 residues. The germline gives CDR1 LGHDT, CDR2 YNNKEL (reference sequence). V trimming: 5 bases; J trimming: 0 bases; junction bases outside the gene matches: 3.

V and J are TRBV3-1 and TRBJ2-7; TRBD1 might be the D (7 bases). The CDR3 spans 16 residues. Germline CDR1 is LGHDT and CDR2 is YNNKEL (reference sequence). V was pared by 4 bases and J by 3 bases, with 19 bases between. CDR3 residues: CASSPRGQGLLYEQYF. The CDR3 DNA follows: TGTGCCAGCAGCCCAAGGGGGCAGGGACTTCTCTACGAGCAGTACTTC.

This sequence joins TRBV5-6 and TRBJ2-1, with a tentative D call TRBD2 (6 bases). Germline loops: CDR1 SGHDT, CDR2 YYEEEE. The V and J ends lost 1 base and 2 bases respectively, with 13 bases between them. The CDR3 is 16 amino acids. The CDR3 sequence is CASSLIAVLTYNEQFF. The CDR3 DNA is TGTGCCAGCAGCTTGATAGCGGTTTTAACCTACAATGAGCAGTTCTTC.

V usage is TRBV7-9 and J usage is TRBJ1-2; no clear D gene. Germline V CDR1 and CDR2: SEHNR, FQNEAQ (reference sequence). The length of the CDR3 is 14 residues. V was trimmed by 5 bases and J by 2 bases, leaving 12 bases between them. The CDR3 sequence is CASSAQSTNYGYTF. Written as DNA, the CDR3 is TGTGCCAGCAGCGCTCAGTCGACCAACTATGGCTACACCTTC.

The gene calls are TRBV20-1 and TRBJ2-7; 9 bases match TRBD1. The V gene end was trimmed by 6 bases and the J gene end by 2 bases; junction bases not matched to a gene: 5. CDR3 size: 13 residues. Germline loops: CDR1 DFQATT, CDR2 SNEGSKA (reference sequence). Here the CDR3 DNA reads TGCAGTGCGAGGACAGGGGCGACCTACGAGCAGTACTTC. Its translation: CSARTGATYEQYF.

The chain has TRBV6-2 or TRBV6-3 and TRBJ2-7, with 8 bases lining up with TRBD1. CDR1 is MNHEY and CDR2 is SVGEGT in the germline V gene. The CDR3 has 18 residues. The J segment lost 0 bases and the V segment lost 10 bases, leaving 20 bases of the junction unmatched. The CDR3 protein is CAISPIIGDRKSSYEQYF. The CDR3, as DNA: TGTGCCATTTCGCCGATTATCGGGGACAGGAAGAGCTCCTACGAGCAGTACTTC.

V usage is TRBV6-1 and J usage is TRBJ2-3, with 13 bases that match TRBD2. This CDR3 has 17 residues. The germline gives CDR1 MNHNS, CDR2 SASEGT. V gave up 7 bases and J gave up 1 base; unmatched junction bases: 8. The CDR3 loop reads CASKVGLAGTGTDTQYF. CDR3 DNA: TGTGCCAGCAAGGTGGGACTAGCGGGGACAGGCACAGATACGCAGTATTTT.

This rearrangement joins TRBV11-1 to TRBJ2-1; 7 nucleotides agree with TRBD2. The germline CDR1 and CDR2 sequences are SGHAT and FQDESV (reference sequence). The V gene end was trimmed by 2 bases and the J gene end by 4 bases; junction bases not matched to a gene: 8. The CDR3 totals 16 residues. DNA for the CDR3: TGTGCCAGCAGCTTAAGATGGGCGGGGGAATACAATGAGCAGTTCTTC. Translated: CASSLRWAGEYNEQFF.

The chain couples TRBV10-2 to TRBJ1-2; TRBD1 might be the D (6 bases). This CDR3 spans 13 amino acids. The V gene's germline CDR1 is WSHSY and CDR2 SAAADI. V lost 6 bases to trimming and J lost 0 bases, with 8 bases between them. CDR3 residues: CASSGTTNYGYTF. CDR3 nucleotide sequence: TGCGCCAGCAGCGGGACAACTAACTATGGCTACACCTTC.

The CDR3 reads CASSQGLAETQYF. The CDR3 nucleotides are TGTGCCAGCAGCCAAGGACTGGCAGAGACCCAGTACTTC. The V call is TRBV14, the J call TRBJ2-5; D unresolved. Germline V lookup: CDR1 SGHDN, CDR2 FVKESK. V shed 1 base and J shed 4 bases, with 7 bases lying between them. CDR3 length: 13 amino acids.

This clonotype was seen only a few times. J is TRBJ2-5 and V is TRBV5-1; 8 positions match TRBD2. Germline V gene sequence: CDR1 SGHRS, CDR2 YFSETQ. Unmatched junction bases numbered 12, after V lost 4 bases and J lost 4 bases. CDR3 size: 16 residues. This CDR3 is CASSPIPSAGGETQYF. The CDR3 region has the DNA TGCGCCAGCAGCCCCATCCCATCGGCGGGAGGAGAGACCCAGTACTTC. Full variable domain (missing parts from reference TRBV5-1 and TRBJ2-5): KAGVTQTPRYLIKTRGQQVTLSCSPISGHRSVSWYQQTPGQGLQFLFEYFSETQRNKGNFPGRFSGRQFSNSRSEMNVSTLELGDSALYLCASSPIPSAGGETQYFGPGTRLLVL.

J is TRBJ1-6 and V is TRBV10-3, with TRBD1 matching 9 bases. The CDR3 totals 13 residues. Per germline, CDR1 ENHRY and CDR2 SYGVKD. V shed 6 bases, J shed 6 bases, and the junction held 0 bases outside the gene matches. CDR3 nucleotides: TGTGCCATCAGGGGACAGGGTAATTCACCCCTCCACTTT. This sequence encodes CAIRGQGNSPLHF.

This clonotype was detected only once. The chain carries TRBV12-3 or TRBV12-4 and TRBJ1-1; D remains unclear. The CDR3 covers 13 residues. V lost 3 bases, J lost 3 bases, and 8 bases lay in between. The CDR3 DNA reads TGTGCCAGCAGTTTTACGAAGGACACTGAAGCTTTCTTT. Its protein product is CASSFTKDTEAFF.

This clonotype was seen a single time. The chain is built from TRBV3-1 and TRBJ1-5; 8 bases map to TRBD1. Per germline, CDR1 LGHDT and CDR2 YNNKEL (reference sequence). With V trimmed by 1 base and J by 5 bases, 1 base remained unmatched. The CDR3 is 14 residues long. The CDR3 loop is CASSQAGGDQPQHF. CDR3 nucleotide sequence: TGTGCCAGCAGCCAAGCAGGGGGCGATCAGCCCCAGCATTTT.

The chain has TRBV2 and TRBJ2-3; perhaps TRBD1 as D (6 bases). Looked up from germline, CDR1 is SNHLY and CDR2 is FYNNEI. CDR3 size: 14 residues. V lost 5 bases, J lost 1 base, and 10 bases lay in between. CDR3 nucleotides: TGTGCCAGCAGTTTGAGACAGGGCACAGATACGCAGTATTTT. Amino acid sequence: CASSLRQGTDTQYF.

With regard to this clonotype: The germline gene is not matched at one end of the junction; a read error may be the cause. This chain joins TRBV7-2 and TRBJ2-7; tentatively, D is TRBD1 or TRBD2 (6 bases each). The length of the CDR3 is 13 residues. The germline V gene encodes CDR1 SGHTA and CDR2 FQGNSA. The CDR3 spells CASGSLLARGAVF. The CDR3, as DNA: TGTGCCAGCGGCTCTCTACTGGCTAGGGGGGCAGTCTTC. The full variable domain, in which reference TRBV7-2 and TRBJ2-7 provide the parts outside the CDR3, is GAGVSQSPSNKVTEKGKDVELRCDPISGHTALYWYRQSLGQGLEFLIYFQGNSAPDKSGLPSDRFSAERTGGSVSTLTIQRTQQEDSAVYLCASGSLLARGAVFGPGTRLTVT.

The gene calls are TRBV28 and TRBJ2-5; 7 bases map to TRBD1. The CDR3 has 16 amino acids. Trimming at V came to 1 base and at J to 5 bases, leaving 10 bases not matched to a gene. Per the germline V gene, CDR1 is MDHEN and CDR2 is SYDVKM. The CDR3 DNA reads as TGTGCCAGCAGTTTATATTCCAGGGGGAGTAGGGAGACCCAGTACTTC. This gives the protein CASSLYSRGSRETQYF.

The gene calls are TRBV6-5 and TRBJ1-6; tentatively, D is TRBD1 (6 bases). V was clipped by 5 bases and J by 12 bases, with 20 bases between them. Germline CDR1 is MNHEY and CDR2 is SVGAGI. This CDR3 contains 15 residues. The CDR3 region is CASSTRTGTREPLHF. As DNA, the CDR3 is TGTGCCAGCAGTACGCGTACAGGGACTCGAGAACCCCTCCACTTT.

The chain employs TRBV20-1 and TRBJ1-2; D gene uncertain. There are 14 residues in the CDR3. Germline-derived CDR1 and CDR2 are DFQATT and SNEGSKA (reference sequence). The V gene lost 2 bases and the J gene lost 4 bases, with 14 bases spanning the gap. CDR3 sequence reads: CSARRGGMSYGYTF. The CDR3 DNA sequence: TGCAGTGCTAGAAGAGGAGGCATGTCCTATGGCTACACCTTC.

The rearrangement links TRBV3-1 to TRBJ2-5, with 10 nucleotides matching TRBD1. The J segment lost 4 bases and the V segment lost 3 bases, leaving 8 bases of the junction unmatched. CDR1 and CDR2 (germline): LGHDT, YNNKEL (reference sequence). CDR3 length: 16 residues. For the CDR3, the DNA is TGTGCCAGCAGCCAGGGACAGGGGAATACTAGAGAGACCCAGTACTTC. Translation: CASSQGQGNTRETQYF.

The CDR3 DNA reads TGTGCCAGCAGCTTATTTGGGGGGGAGAACACTGAAGCTTTCTTT. Translating gives CASSLFGGENTEAFF. This chain connects TRBV7-3 to TRBJ1-1, with a tentative D call TRBD1 (5 bases). Trimming cost V 2 bases and J 1 base, with 11 bases left between them. CDR3 length equals 15 residues. Germline CDR1 SGHTA, CDR2 FQGTGA.

V and J are TRBV4-1 and TRBJ2-1; no definite D call. This CDR3 comprises 12 residues. V lost 3 bases and J 10 bases, leaving 10 bases between the germline ends. Germline CDR1 MGHRA, CDR2 YSYEKL. The CDR3 sequence: CASSHPLGEQFF. CDR3 nucleotide sequence: TGCGCCAGCAGCCACCCCCTCGGGGAGCAGTTCTTC.

Written as DNA, the CDR3 is TGCGCCAGCAGGCAGGATGGAGGGGAGACCCAGTACTTC. Its protein product is CASRQDGGETQYF. The genes are TRBV5-1 and TRBJ2-5; D is perhaps TRBD2 (6 bases). Trimming removed 5 bases from V and 5 bases from J, with 13 bases in between. CDR1 is SGHRS, CDR2 YFSETQ, per germline. The CDR3 contains 13 residues.

CDR3 amino acids: CSVGTALQETQYF. DNA of the CDR3: TGCAGCGTTGGGACGGCTCTCCAAGAGACCCAGTACTTC. V is TRBV29-1 and J is TRBJ2-5; D gene uncertain. The V gene lost 4 bases and the J gene lost 1 base, with 10 bases spanning the gap. Per germline, CDR1 SQVTM and CDR2 ANQGSEA. CDR3 size: 13 residues.